These T cell receptor beta chains were read from a single sample in a study of blood T cell repertoires in COVID-19. TCRdb keeps only in-frame clones here, not all; method: immunoSEQ multiplex PCR. This table has 250,000 to 300,000 clones, roughly 87% appearing once. Input material: peripheral blood. Source of these receptors: a woman in her forties who had recovered from COVID-19. Both conserved end residues are part of each CDR3. A D gene is named only where the DNA matches it firmly. For some rows the clone size is stated as once, few or many, or as a class when expanded; others skip it.

j_call: TRBJ1-1
v_call: TRBV4-1
d_call: -
clone_size: -
cdr3_nt: TGCGCCAGCAGCCAAGACAGGTACACTGAAGCTTTCTTT
cdr3_aa: CASSQDRYTEAFF

j_call: TRBJ1-2
v_call: TRBV18
d_call: -
clone_size: -
cdr3_nt: TGTGCCAGCTCACCACCGTCCCTGCAGGGCTATGGCTACACCTTC
cdr3_aa: CASSPPSLQGYGYTF

j_call: TRBJ2-7
v_call: TRBV18
d_call: -
clone_size: -
cdr3_nt: TGTGCCAGCTCACCACGGGGGCCGGAAGAGCAGTACTTC
cdr3_aa: CASSPRGPEEQYF

j_call: TRBJ1-2
v_call: TRBV18
d_call: -
clone_size: -
cdr3_nt: TGTGCCAGCTCCCCGGACAGCAACTATGGCTACACCTTC
cdr3_aa: CASSPDSNYGYTF

j_call: TRBJ2-2
v_call: TRBV7-2
d_call: -
clone_size: -
cdr3_nt: TGTGCCAGCAGTTTCTTAGAACTGAACACCGGGGAGCTGTTTTTT
cdr3_aa: CASSFLELNTGELFF

j_call: TRBJ2-1
v_call: TRBV15
d_call: TRBD1
clone_size: -
cdr3_nt: TGTGCCACCAGCACCGGACAGGGTAGAAATGAGCAGTTCTTC
cdr3_aa: CATSTGQGRNEQFF

j_call: TRBJ2-5
v_call: TRBV7-9
d_call: -
clone_size: once
cdr3_nt: TGTGCCAGCTCTACCAGCCCACAGGCGGCCCAGTACTTC
cdr3_aa: CASSTSPQAAQYF

j_call: TRBJ2-1
v_call: TRBV9
d_call: TRBD2
clone_size: -
cdr3_nt: TGTGCCAGCAGCGTAGGGGCCAGGACTAGCGGGAGGTTTGAGCAGTTCTTC
cdr3_aa: CASSVGARTSGRFEQFF

j_call: TRBJ2-3
v_call: TRBV4-2
d_call: -
clone_size: -
cdr3_nt: TGTGCCAGCAGCCAACTAGCCACTAGCACAGATACGCAGTATTTT
cdr3_aa: CASSQLATSTDTQYF

j_call: TRBJ1-5
v_call: TRBV3-1/TRBV3-2
d_call: -
clone_size: -
cdr3_nt: TGTGCCAGCAGCCAAACCGCAGGGGGCAATCAGCCCCAGCATTTT
cdr3_aa: CASSQTAGGNQPQHF

j_call: TRBJ2-7
v_call: TRBV6-5
d_call: -
clone_size: once
cdr3_nt: TGTGCCGCTGGGGGGGCTGACTCCTACGAGCAGTACTTC
cdr3_aa: CAAGGADSYEQYF

j_call: TRBJ2-1
v_call: TRBV5-6
d_call: TRBD2
clone_size: -
cdr3_nt: TGTGCCAGCAGCTTGCAGGCGGGGGGGCCTTTAAATGAGCAGTTCTTC
cdr3_aa: CASSLQAGGPLNEQFF

j_call: TRBJ2-1
v_call: TRBV18
d_call: TRBD1
clone_size: -
cdr3_nt: TGTGCCAGCTCACCCATGACAGGGGACGAGCAGTTCTTC
cdr3_aa: CASSPMTGDEQFF

j_call: TRBJ2-1
v_call: TRBV5-4
d_call: -
clone_size: -
cdr3_nt: TGTGCCAGCAGCTTGGTGAACTCCGAGCAGTTCTTC
cdr3_aa: CASSLVNSEQFF

j_call: TRBJ2-1
v_call: TRBV9
d_call: TRBD2
clone_size: -
cdr3_nt: TGTGCCAGCAGCGAAGCGGGAGGGCCAAATGAGCAGTTCTTC
cdr3_aa: CASSEAGGPNEQFF

j_call: TRBJ2-2
v_call: TRBV6-5
d_call: -
clone_size: few
cdr3_nt: TGTGCCAGCAACCCCCGGACCCAGGGACTTAGGGAGCTGTTTTTT
cdr3_aa: CASNPRTQGLRELFF

j_call: TRBJ1-6
v_call: TRBV5-3
d_call: TRBD1
clone_size: -
cdr3_nt: TGTGCCAGAAGCCCGCCGGGGACAGGGCTTTCCTATCGTTCACCCCTCCACTTT
cdr3_aa: CARSPPGTGLSYRSPLHF

j_call: TRBJ2-2
v_call: TRBV10-3
d_call: -
clone_size: -
cdr3_nt: TGTGCCAGCACCACCGGCCATGGACAGAGCACCGGGGAGCTGTTTTTT
cdr3_aa: CASTTGHGQSTGELFF

j_call: TRBJ2-2
v_call: TRBV6-6
d_call: -
clone_size: -
cdr3_nt: TGTGCCAGCAGCCGACTCAATCAGGGGAGCACCGGGGAGCTGTTTTTT
cdr3_aa: CASSRLNQGSTGELFF

j_call: TRBJ2-3
v_call: TRBV11-1
d_call: -
clone_size: -
cdr3_nt: TGTGCCAGCAGCGAAAGTGCGGGGGCTCCTTTCAATACGCAGTATTTT
cdr3_aa: CASSESAGAPFNTQYF

j_call: TRBJ2-5
v_call: TRBV30
d_call: -
clone_size: few
cdr3_nt: TGTGCCTACTCGAGCGGAGCGAAGCTTTACCAAGAGACCCAGTACTTC
cdr3_aa: CAYSSGAKLYQETQYF

j_call: TRBJ2-2
v_call: TRBV6-2/TRBV6-3
d_call: TRBD2
clone_size: -
cdr3_nt: TGTGCCAGCAGTAGGACTAGCGGGAGGGCCATTGACACCGGGGAGCTGTTTTTT
cdr3_aa: CASSRTSGRAIDTGELFF

j_call: TRBJ1-2
v_call: TRBV27
d_call: -
clone_size: once
cdr3_nt: TGTGCCAGCAGTAAAGCGGAACGGAATGGCTACACCTTC
cdr3_aa: CASSKAERNGYTF

j_call: TRBJ2-2
v_call: TRBV2
d_call: -
clone_size: -
cdr3_nt: TGTGCCAGCAATGGGGGGACCGGGGAGCTGTTTTTT
cdr3_aa: CASNGGTGELFF

j_call: TRBJ2-1
v_call: TRBV6-1
d_call: -
clone_size: -
cdr3_nt: TGTGCCAGCAGTGAATTGGGGGGGGCCGTGGGCAATGAGCAGTTCTTC
cdr3_aa: CASSELGGAVGNEQFF

j_call: TRBJ2-1
v_call: TRBV7-3
d_call: -
clone_size: once
cdr3_nt: TGTGCCAGCAGCTTAGAGGGCCCTTGGGAAATCACCTACAATGAGCAGTTCTTC
cdr3_aa: CASSLEGPWEITYNEQFF

j_call: TRBJ1-2
v_call: TRBV28
d_call: -
clone_size: -
cdr3_nt: TGTGCCAGCAGTTTCCCCAACGAGAGGTATGGCTACACCTTC
cdr3_aa: CASSFPNERYGYTF

j_call: TRBJ1-1
v_call: TRBV19
d_call: -
clone_size: -
cdr3_nt: TGTGCCAGTAGTCCCGTCAGGCCAGAAGCTTTCTTT
cdr3_aa: CASSPVRPEAFF

j_call: TRBJ1-2
v_call: TRBV7-7
d_call: TRBD1
clone_size: -
cdr3_nt: TGTGCCAGCAGCTTTACGGGACAGGGCTCCTATGGCTACACCTTC
cdr3_aa: CASSFTGQGSYGYTF

j_call: TRBJ1-2
v_call: TRBV15
d_call: TRBD1
clone_size: -
cdr3_nt: TGTGCCACCAGGGCGGGACAGGGGATCTATGGCTACACCTTC
cdr3_aa: CATRAGQGIYGYTF

j_call: TRBJ2-5
v_call: TRBV7-2
d_call: -
clone_size: -
cdr3_nt: TGTGCCAGCAGCTTAGAGGTGGGGGCGCGGGAGACCCAGTACTTC
cdr3_aa: CASSLEVGARETQYF

j_call: TRBJ2-3
v_call: TRBV2
d_call: -
clone_size: -
cdr3_nt: TGTGCCAGCATCCCTTTATCGGTTACTAGCACAGATACGCAGTATTTT
cdr3_aa: CASIPLSVTSTDTQYF

j_call: TRBJ2-1
v_call: TRBV30
d_call: -
clone_size: -
cdr3_nt: TGTGCCTGGAAGGGGTCGGCGGATGAGCAGTTCTTC
cdr3_aa: CAWKGSADEQFF

j_call: TRBJ1-5
v_call: TRBV6-4
d_call: -
clone_size: -
cdr3_nt: TGTGCCAGCAGTGTGACAGAGAATCAGCCCCAGCATTTT
cdr3_aa: CASSVTENQPQHF

j_call: TRBJ1-1
v_call: TRBV11-3
d_call: TRBD1
clone_size: -
cdr3_nt: TGTGCCAGCAGCTTCCAGGGGGCCACTGAAGCTTTCTTT
cdr3_aa: CASSFQGATEAFF

j_call: TRBJ1-1
v_call: TRBV15
d_call: -
clone_size: -
cdr3_nt: TGTGCCACCTGTCACAGGGAGTTGAACACTGAAGCTTTCTTT
cdr3_aa: CATCHRELNTEAFF

j_call: TRBJ2-1
v_call: TRBV28
d_call: TRBD2
clone_size: -
cdr3_nt: TGTGCCAGCAGTTTGGGAGCGGGAGGGCCGAGAGAGCAGTTCTTC
cdr3_aa: CASSLGAGGPREQFF

j_call: TRBJ2-2
v_call: TRBV3-1/TRBV3-2
d_call: -
clone_size: once
cdr3_nt: TGTGCCAGCAGCCAAAGGAGACAGGTACAGGTCGGGGAGCTGTTTTTT
cdr3_aa: CASSQRRQVQVGELFF